These 10 T cell receptor beta chains were sequenced from one sample in a study of T-cell reconstitution after alpha-beta-depleted transplantation in children. The authors prepared the TCRbeta library with unique molecular identifiers. TCRdb independently ran MiXCR on the PCR reads; one entry per CDR3 protein. Of nearly 400,000 distinct CDR3 sequences in the sample, 20% were seen once. Sample: PBMCs from the stem cell graft donor, taken from the stem cell graft. The receptors derive from a human donor who donated a stem cell graft to a child with acute myeloid leukemia.

The gene calls are TRBV7-9 and TRBJ2-5; D is perhaps TRBD1 (5 bases). Germline values: CDR1 SEHNR, CDR2 FQNEAQ (reference sequence). V lost 1 base and J 5 bases, leaving 14 bases between the germline ends. The CDR3 is 15 residues long. The DNA of the CDR3 is TGTGCCAGCAGCTTAGAAGGGGCGTCTAGGGAGACCCAGTACTTC. As protein: CASSLEGASRETQYF.

J is TRBJ1-2 and V is TRBV20-1; perhaps TRBD1 as D (6 bases). The V and J ends lost 2 bases and 6 bases respectively, with 13 bases between them. Per germline, CDR1 DFQATT and CDR2 SNEGSKA (reference sequence). The CDR3 has 13 residues. The CDR3 bases are TGCAGTGCTAGAATGGGACATAAAGATGGCTACACCTTC. This sequence encodes CSARMGHKDGYTF.

This clonotype was observed a few times. The chain joins TRBV7-6 to TRBJ2-1; D perhaps matches TRBD2 (6 bases). Trimming stripped 5 bases from V and 2 bases from J, with 13 bases between. CDR1 is SGHVS, CDR2 FNYEAQ, per germline. This CDR3 is 15 amino acids long. The DNA of the CDR3 is TGTGCCAGCAGCCCATTCTGGGAGGCCTACAATGAGCAGTTCTTC. It translates to CASSPFWEAYNEQFF.

The V call is TRBV20-1, the J call TRBJ2-7; 7 nucleotides match TRBD1. This CDR3 contains 14 residues. V lost 5 bases to trimming and J lost 4 bases; unmatched junction nucleotides: 11. CDR1 is DFQATT and CDR2 is SNEGSKA in the germline V gene (reference sequence). The CDR3: CSASGTETLYEQYF. The CDR3 DNA reads TGCAGTGCTTCCGGGACAGAGACCTTATACGAGCAGTACTTC.

This clonotype appeared a few times. This chain uses TRBV10-3 with TRBJ2-7; D possibly corresponds to TRBD1 (5 bases). The V gene lost 5 bases and the J gene lost 2 bases, with 7 bases spanning the gap. Looked up from germline, CDR1 is ENHRY and CDR2 is SYGVKD. CDR3 length: 12 amino acids. Written as DNA, the CDR3 is TGTGCCATCAGTCCAGGGACCTACGAGCAGTACTTC. It yields the protein CAISPGTYEQYF.

The rearrangement links TRBV29-1 to TRBJ2-1; possibly TRBD2 for D (5 bases). Germline V gives CDR1 SQVTM, CDR2 ANQGSEA. This CDR3 comprises 13 residues. Trimming removed 7 bases at V and 4 bases at J, with 14 bases between. CDR3 amino acids: CSAGGSRYNEQFF. The CDR3, as DNA: TGCAGCGCGGGCGGGTCGCGGTACAATGAGCAGTTCTTC.

The chain employs TRBV5-1 and TRBJ1-1; D is unclear. Germline CDR1 SGHRS, CDR2 YFSETQ. This CDR3 is 14 amino acids long. Trimming removed 4 bases at V and 5 bases at J, with 15 bases between. The DNA for the CDR3 is TGCGCCAGCAGCGGGGAGCCGGGCGGAACTGAAGCTTTCTTT. Encoded protein: CASSGEPGGTEAFF.

This clonotype was observed a handful of times. Here the CDR3 reads CASSLTGPTAETQYF. The CDR3 bases are TGTGCCAGCAGTCTCACGGGCCCGACCGCGGAGACCCAGTACTTC. The chain links TRBV12-3 or TRBV12-4 to TRBJ2-5; D not resolved. This CDR3 is built from 15 residues. V was clipped by 5 bases and J by 5 bases, with 18 bases between them.

This clonotype occurred a few times. This sequence joins TRBV20-1 and TRBJ2-1; possible D gene TRBD2, 6 bases. The CDR3 runs 12 residues. The germline V gene has CDR1 DFQATT and CDR2 SNEGSKA (reference sequence). Trimming took 2 bases from V and 15 from J, leaving 17 bases between them. CDR3: CSARTGDLRLFF. Written as DNA, the CDR3 is TGCAGTGCTAGAACGGGGGACCTAAGGCTGTTCTTC.

The V gene is TRBV20-1, the J gene TRBJ2-5, with no clear D. Per the germline V gene, CDR1 is DFQATT and CDR2 is SNEGSKA (reference sequence). CDR3 size: 13 residues. V was trimmed by 1 base and J by 0 bases, leaving 6 bases between them. In nucleotides, the CDR3 is TGCAGTGCTAGAGCCCCTAACCAAGAGACCCAGTACTTC. It translates to CSARAPNQETQYF.